This T cell receptor (beta chain) originates from a study of T cell changes during pregnancy in multiple sclerosis. Germline V gene data show CDR1 as KGHSH and CDR2 as LQKENI. The CDR3 extends over 14 amino acids. V lost 6 bases and J lost 7, with 19 bases in between. Repertoires were generated with immunoSEQ multiplex PCR, while TCRdb's copy carries only in-frame clones and drops some. In the table there are tens of thousands of clones, approximately 90% of which are singletons. This receptor was identified in a female donor in good health, enrolled as a control in a pregnancy study. Sequenced material: CD4+ T cells from peripheral blood mononuclear cells, taken in the first trimester of pregnancy. V is TRBV18 and J is TRBJ2-7; D is possibly TRBD1 (5 bases). The CDR3: CASSLKRGAGEQYF. The CDR3, as DNA: TGTGCCAGCTCTCTCAAACGTGGAGCAGGGGAGCAGTACTTC.